A selection of T cell receptor beta chains follows, all from one sample in a study of OX40 agonist ivuxolimab in advanced cancers. The protocol was immunoSEQ multiplex PCR, while the TCRdb copy is restricted to in-frame clones and leaves out a portion. The sample holds 55,000 to 80,000 clones, around 79% seen once. The source was CD4+ or CD8+ T cells sorted from blood, collected in a trial of the OX40 agonist ivuxolimab. The origin of the receptors is an adult with an advanced solid tumor such as melanoma, head and neck, liver or kidney cancer. The CDR3 runs from the conserved cysteine through the conserved F or W.

V gene: TRBV21-1; J gene: TRBJ1-5; CDR3 protein: CASSYSSQPQHF
V gene: TRBV4-1; J gene: TRBJ2-2; CDR3 protein: CASSQDHPSSDTGELFF
V gene: TRBV19; J gene: TRBJ1-5; CDR3 protein: CASSIERARGQPQHF
V gene: TRBV7-8; J gene: TRBJ1-1; CDR3 protein: CASSPLDRAGAFF
V gene: TRBV28; J gene: TRBJ2-6; CDR3 protein: CASSSGTSGANVLTF
V gene: TRBV15; J gene: TRBJ1-1; CDR3 protein: CATSSRAPEAFF
V gene: TRBV30; J gene: TRBJ1-4; CDR3 protein: CATHFRGRGKEKLFF
V gene: TRBV2; J gene: TRBJ2-3; CDR3 protein: CASSEARRGEGDTQYF
V gene: TRBV11-3; J gene: TRBJ2-7; CDR3 protein: CASSSGGSSYEQYF
V gene: TRBV19; J gene: TRBJ1-2; CDR3 protein: CASSIVAGQTTGYRGYTF